This TCR beta chain emerged from a study of chemoradiotherapy in HPV16-positive cancers. Whole-study findings and limits: Better recurrence-free survival went with HPV-responsive T-cell expansion in HPV16-positive patients.

Repertoires were sampled repeatedly during chemoradiotherapy. This CDR3 is 14 amino acids long. Trimming at V came to 3 bases and at J to 3 bases, leaving 5 bases not matched to a gene. Germline V gene sequence: CDR1 MDHEN, CDR2 SYDVKM. For this clone: The antigen is not known.

Assay used: immunoSEQ multiplex PCR; TCRdb lists only in-frame clones, some missing. Among 65,000 to 80,000 clones listed, about 88% were seen once. The receptor's source is a human donor with HPV-associated anogenital cancer. Sequenced material: blood, taken from a patient who underwent chemoradiotherapy. The gene calls are TRBV28 and TRBJ2-7; 7 positions match TRBD1. The CDR3 DNA follows: TGTGCCAGCAGTTTTAGGGACAGCCGCTACGAGCAGTACTTC. Translation gives CASSFRDSRYEQYF.